The rows below give T cell receptor beta chains drawn from one sample of a study of OX40 agonist ivuxolimab in advanced cancers. Clones were sequenced by immunoSEQ multiplex PCR, and TCRdb holds only the in-frame ones, with some missing. Among approximately 88,000 clones, about 88% were seen once, and the ten largest hold 0.25% to 0.35%. The material sequenced was CD4+ or CD8+ T cells sorted from blood, taken in a trial of the OX40 agonist ivuxolimab. The receptors shown here come from an adult with an advanced solid tumor such as melanoma, head and neck, liver or kidney cancer. The CDR3 runs from the conserved cysteine through the conserved F or W. Each record gives: D gene, V gene, CDR3 protein. The D gene is left open where the match is weak.

d_gene: NA; v_gene: TRBV7-9; CDR3aa: CASTQWGLVTEQYF
d_gene: TRBD1; v_gene: TRBV25-1; CDR3aa: CASSRPGTGFAGELFF
d_gene: NA; v_gene: TRBV18; CDR3aa: CASSPTSGGNEKLFF
d_gene: TRBD1; v_gene: TRBV30; CDR3aa: CAWSVRGQREQYF
d_gene: TRBD1; v_gene: TRBV2; CDR3aa: CASSQTGTGGIYGYTF
d_gene: NA; v_gene: TRBV10-1; CDR3aa: CASMEGKKRGETQYF
d_gene: TRBD2; v_gene: TRBV7-2; CDR3aa: CASSLTTSGGAYEQYF
d_gene: NA; v_gene: TRBV6-5; CDR3aa: CASTAGSTDTQYF
d_gene: NA; v_gene: TRBV5-1; CDR3aa: CASSSTGSSYEQYF
d_gene: NA; v_gene: TRBV7-2; CDR3aa: CASSLVGRSGQPQHF
d_gene: TRBD1; v_gene: TRBV11-2; CDR3aa: CASSFDRVPLGGYTF
d_gene: NA; v_gene: TRBV19; CDR3aa: CASSIAERGAEAFF
d_gene: TRBD2; v_gene: TRBV18; CDR3aa: CASSRSGGAETQYF
d_gene: NA; v_gene: TRBV11-3; CDR3aa: CASSTRQDYGYTF
d_gene: NA; v_gene: TRBV19; CDR3aa: CASSIQLEGRGGYTF
d_gene: TRBD2; v_gene: TRBV7-2; CDR3aa: CASSLASASGGEQYF
d_gene: NA; v_gene: TRBV27; CDR3aa: CASSSTASSTDTQYF
d_gene: TRBD1; v_gene: TRBV7-9; CDR3aa: CASSPPFRQGTYEQYF
d_gene: TRBD1; v_gene: TRBV9; CDR3aa: CASSAGQRPQETQYF
d_gene: TRBD1; v_gene: TRBV6-5; CDR3aa: CASRQGAETQYF
d_gene: NA; v_gene: TRBV30; CDR3aa: CACGGGTGNTIYF
d_gene: TRBD1; v_gene: TRBV30; CDR3aa: CAWNGQGRNEQFF
d_gene: NA; v_gene: TRBV19; CDR3aa: CASSSLRGYEQYF
d_gene: NA; v_gene: TRBV18; CDR3aa: CASSPPEPGWRNTIYF
d_gene: NA; v_gene: TRBV7-6; CDR3aa: CASSLVQGEGYGYTF
d_gene: NA; v_gene: TRBV7-9; CDR3aa: CASSLETSPLHF
d_gene: TRBD1; v_gene: TRBV5-6; CDR3aa: CASSLGDREGNQPQHF
d_gene: TRBD2; v_gene: TRBV9; CDR3aa: CASSEGLASDTQYF
d_gene: NA; v_gene: TRBV30; CDR3aa: CAWSERDGRNTIYF